The rows below give T cell receptor beta chains drawn from one sample of a study of molecular identifiers for immune sequencing clone quantification. Using its own MiXCR run on the PCR reads, TCRdb lists one record per CDR3 protein. The table has hundreds of thousands of distinct CDR3 sequences, about 25% seen once. Source material: naive CD8+ T cells from blood, with Jurkat cell RNA spiked in. The receptors originated from a human donor in good health. Some libraries in this study had Jurkat cell RNA spiked in. Both conserved end residues are part of each CDR3. The D gene is left open where the match is weak. Not all rows give a size; the values are once, few, many and, for expanded clones, a class.

d_gene	j_gene	v_gene	abundance	CDR3nt	CDR3aa
TRBD1	TRBJ2-1	TRBV10-3	few	TGTGCCATCAGTGAGGGGGAAGCCGGGACAGGAATCTACAATGAGCAGTTCTTC	CAISEGEAGTGIYNEQFF
.	TRBJ2-7	TRBV3-1	.	TGTGCCAGCAGCCAGACCCGGGGCGCCACCTACGAGCAGTACTTC	CASSQTRGATYEQYF
.	TRBJ2-3	TRBV25-1	.	TGTGCCAGCAGTGAATTCGAGAGACAGGAGATCGTAGATACGCAGTATTTT	CASSEFERQEIVDTQYF
TRBD2	TRBJ2-5	TRBV7-2	few	TGTGCCAGCAGCTTCGGGACTAGCGCACTCAGAACCCAGTACTTC	CASSFGTSALRTQYF
.	TRBJ2-3	TRBV4-3	few	TGCGCCAGCAGCCAAGATTGGGCGGGGTCCACAGATACGCAGTATTTT	CASSQDWAGSTDTQYF
TRBD1	TRBJ2-5	TRBV9	few	TGTGCCAGCAGCGCCCGGGACAGGGGGCGTCAAGAGACCCAGTACTTC	CASSARDRGRQETQYF
.	TRBJ2-5	TRBV5-1	many	TGCGCCAGCAGCTTGGGGACAGTAGCTCAAGAGACCCAGTACTTC	CASSLGTVAQETQYF
.	TRBJ1-5	TRBV12-3/TRBV12-4	.	TGTGCCAGCAGCCCCGAGGCTGGGGATCAGCCCCAGCATTTT	CASSPEAGDQPQHF
.	TRBJ2-7	TRBV29-1	many	TGCAGCGTTGAACGTCTAGGGGAGCAGTACTTC	CSVERLGEQYF
TRBD2	TRBJ2-7	TRBV4-2	.	TGTGCCAGCAGCCGAGTTACACTAGCGGAGCCCTACGAGCAGTACTTC	CASSRVTLAEPYEQYF
TRBD2	TRBJ2-7	TRBV7-8	.	TGTGCCAGCAGCCCTAGCGGGGGGACAGGGTTCGAGCAGTACTTC	CASSPSGGTGFEQYF
.	TRBJ2-7	TRBV12-3/TRBV12-4	many	TGTGCCAGCAGTTCAAGCTCTACAGGGAAGCCTTACGAGCAGTACTTC	CASSSSSTGKPYEQYF
TRBD1	TRBJ2-4	TRBV19	few	TGTGCCAGTAGTATAGTTTTTAGGGGACAGGGGGTCCTCTTC	CASSIVFRGQGVLF
TRBD1	TRBJ2-2	TRBV20-1	.	TGCAGTGCCACTGGACAGGTCGGGGCGAACACCGGGGAGCTGTTTTTT	CSATGQVGANTGELFF
.	TRBJ1-2	TRBV6-5	.	TGTGCCAGCAGCCCCGAACGAGGGATTAACTATGGCTACACCTTC	CASSPERGINYGYTF
TRBD1	TRBJ2-7	TRBV19	few	TGTGCCAGTAGTCATAACGCCGGGACAGCCTACGAGCAGTACTTC	CASSHNAGTAYEQYF
TRBD1	TRBJ1-6	TRBV7-2	many	TGTGCCAGCAGCTTAGCGAAACAGACAGGGGCCGTCCACTTT	CASSLAKQTGAVHF
TRBD2	TRBJ2-3	TRBV7-3	.	TGTGCCAGCAGCGCACTAGCGAAAGATACGCAGTATTTT	CASSALAKDTQYF
.	TRBJ2-7	TRBV7-2	many	TGTGCCAGCAGCCCGGCCCTCTCTCGCACGTACGAGCAGTACTTC	CASSPALSRTYEQYF
TRBD1	TRBJ2-3	TRBV6-5	many	TGTGCCAGCAAAATTCAGGGGGCAAGAAGCACAGATACGCAGTATTTT	CASKIQGARSTDTQYF
TRBD1	TRBJ2-3	TRBV29-1	many	TGCAGCGTCCAGGGGACAGGTCCAGATACGCAGTATTTT	CSVQGTGPDTQYF
TRBD1	TRBJ2-7	TRBV6-2/TRBV6-3	.	TGTGCCAGCAGTCTAGGCCGGGACAGGGGGGACGAGCAGTACTTC	CASSLGRDRGDEQYF
TRBD1	TRBJ1-1	TRBV9	.	TGTGCCAGCAGCGTGGGACAGATGAACACTGAAGTTTTCTTT	CASSVGQMNTEVFF
.	TRBJ1-5	TRBV10-3	many	TGTGCCATCAGTGGGGAATTTAGCAATCAGCCCCAGCATTTT	CAISGEFSNQPQHF
TRBD2	TRBJ2-3	TRBV5-6	few	TGTGCCAGCAGCTTTGGACTAGACTCAGATACGCAGTATTTT	CASSFGLDSDTQYF
TRBD1	TRBJ1-2	TRBV28	many	TGTGCCAGCAGTCCAGATCACAGGGGGCTTTACTACACCTTC	CASSPDHRGLYYTF
.	TRBJ2-3	TRBV7-2	many	TGTGCCAGCAGCCCCCTGTGGGGAGAGGACACAGATACGCAGTATTTT	CASSPLWGEDTDTQYF
TRBD1	TRBJ1-2	TRBV19	.	TGTGCCAGTAGTCCACAGGGGGCCCCTGGCTACACCTTC	CASSPQGAPGYTF
.	TRBJ2-7	TRBV7-9	few	TGTGCCAGCAGCTTGACAGGCCTAGAGGAGCAGTACTTC	CASSLTGLEEQYF